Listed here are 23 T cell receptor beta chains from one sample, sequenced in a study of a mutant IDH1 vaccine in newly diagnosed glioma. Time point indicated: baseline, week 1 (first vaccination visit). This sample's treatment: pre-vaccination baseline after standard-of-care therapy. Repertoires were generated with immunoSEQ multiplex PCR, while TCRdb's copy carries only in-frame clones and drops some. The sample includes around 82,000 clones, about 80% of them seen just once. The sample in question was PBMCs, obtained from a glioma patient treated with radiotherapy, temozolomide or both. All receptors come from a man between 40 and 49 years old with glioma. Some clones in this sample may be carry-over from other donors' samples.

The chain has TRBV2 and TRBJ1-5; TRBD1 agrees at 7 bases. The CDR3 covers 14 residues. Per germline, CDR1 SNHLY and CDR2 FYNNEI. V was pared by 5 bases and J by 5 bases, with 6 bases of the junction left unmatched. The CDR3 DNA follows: TGTGCCAGCAGTCGGACAGGTGTTGATCAGCCCCAGCATTTT. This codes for CASSRTGVDQPQHF.

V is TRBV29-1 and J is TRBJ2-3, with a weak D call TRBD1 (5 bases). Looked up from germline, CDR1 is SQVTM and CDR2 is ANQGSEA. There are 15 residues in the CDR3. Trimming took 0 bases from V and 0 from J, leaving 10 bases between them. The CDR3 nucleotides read TGCAGCGTTGAAGAGGGGCCTTATAGCACAGATACGCAGTATTTT. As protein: CSVEEGPYSTDTQYF.

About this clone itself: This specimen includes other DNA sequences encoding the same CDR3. CDR3 bases: TGTGCCAGCAGTTCCCTCCTTAATTCACCCCTCCACTTT. Protein: CASSSLLNSPLHF. This chain joins TRBV27 and TRBJ1-6; the D is unclear. The CDR3 runs to 13 residues. The germline V gene encodes CDR1 MNHEY and CDR2 SMNVEV (reference sequence). Deletions cut 4 bases from V and 6 bases from J, with 7 bases between.

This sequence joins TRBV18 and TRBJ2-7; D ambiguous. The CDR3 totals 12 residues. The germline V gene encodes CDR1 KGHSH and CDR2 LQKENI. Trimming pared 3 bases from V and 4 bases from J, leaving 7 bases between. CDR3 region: CASSPEAYEQYF. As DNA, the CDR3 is TGTGCCAGCTCACCCGAAGCTTACGAGCAGTACTTC.

This CDR3 is CASSSLGGTGEKLFF. The CDR3 DNA reads as TGTGCCAGCAGTTCCCTGGGAGGGACCGGAGAAAAACTGTTTTTT. J is TRBJ1-4 and V is TRBV6-5, with D possibly matching TRBD1 (5 bases). Trimming stripped 4 bases from V and 8 bases from J, with 17 bases between. The CDR3 contains 15 residues. Per the germline V gene, CDR1 is MNHEY and CDR2 is SVGAGI.

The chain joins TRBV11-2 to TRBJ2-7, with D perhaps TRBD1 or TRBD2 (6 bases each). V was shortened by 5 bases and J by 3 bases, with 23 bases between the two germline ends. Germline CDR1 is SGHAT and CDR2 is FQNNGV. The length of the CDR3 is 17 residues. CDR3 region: CASSTGGGLGGFYEQYF. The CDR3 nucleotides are TGTGCCAGCAGCACGGGTGGGGGGCTGGGTGGCTTCTACGAGCAGTACTTC.

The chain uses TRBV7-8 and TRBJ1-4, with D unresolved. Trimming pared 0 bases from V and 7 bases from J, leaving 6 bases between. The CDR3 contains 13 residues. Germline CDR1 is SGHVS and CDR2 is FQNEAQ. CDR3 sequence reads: CASSLATGEKLFF. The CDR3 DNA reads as TGTGCCAGCAGCTTAGCGACGGGTGAAAAACTGTTTTTT.

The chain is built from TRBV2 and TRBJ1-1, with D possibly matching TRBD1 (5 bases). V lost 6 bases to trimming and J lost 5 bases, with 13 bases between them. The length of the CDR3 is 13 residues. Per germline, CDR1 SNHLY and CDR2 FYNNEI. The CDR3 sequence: CASSTDSATEAFF. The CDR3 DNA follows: TGTGCCAGCAGCACAGACAGTGCAACTGAAGCTTTCTTT.

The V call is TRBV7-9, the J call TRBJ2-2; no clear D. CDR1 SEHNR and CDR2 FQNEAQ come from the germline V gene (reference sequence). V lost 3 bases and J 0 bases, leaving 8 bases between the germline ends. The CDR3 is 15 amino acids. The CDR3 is CASSLALANTGELFF. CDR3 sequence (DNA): TGTGCCAGCAGCTTGGCGTTAGCGAACACCGGGGAGCTGTTTTTT. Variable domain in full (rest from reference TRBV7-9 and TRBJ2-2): DTGVSQNPRHKITKRGQNVTFRCDPISEHNRLYWYRQTLGQGPEFLTYFQNEAQLEKSRLLSDRFSAERPKGSFSTLEIQRTEQGDSAMYLCASSLALANTGELFFGEGSRLTVL.

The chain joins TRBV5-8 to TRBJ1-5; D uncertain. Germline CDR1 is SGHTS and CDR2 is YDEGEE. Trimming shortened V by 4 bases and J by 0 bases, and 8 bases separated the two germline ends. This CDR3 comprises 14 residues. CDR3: CASSLTDSNQPQHF. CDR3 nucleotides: TGTGCCAGCAGCCTGACGGATAGCAATCAGCCCCAGCATTTT.

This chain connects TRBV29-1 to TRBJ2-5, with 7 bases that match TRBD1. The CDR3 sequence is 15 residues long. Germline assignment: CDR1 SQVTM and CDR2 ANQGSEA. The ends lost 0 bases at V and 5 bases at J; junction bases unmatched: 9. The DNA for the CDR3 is TGCAGCGTTGAAGATATCGGGACAGATAGGGAGACCCAGTACTTC. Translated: CSVEDIGTDRETQYF. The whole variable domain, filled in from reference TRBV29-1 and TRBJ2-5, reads SAVISQKPSRDICQRGTSLTIQCQVDSQVTMMFWYRQQPGQSLTLIATANQGSEATYESGFVIDKFPISRPNLTFSTLTVSNMSPEDSSIYLCSVEDIGTDRETQYFGPGTRLLVL.

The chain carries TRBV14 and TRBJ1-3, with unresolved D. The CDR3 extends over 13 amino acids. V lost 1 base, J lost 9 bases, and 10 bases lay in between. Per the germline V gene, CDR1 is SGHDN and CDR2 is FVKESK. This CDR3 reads CASSQVEFGTIYF. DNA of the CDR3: TGTGCCAGCAGCCAAGTCGAATTCGGCACCATATATTTT.

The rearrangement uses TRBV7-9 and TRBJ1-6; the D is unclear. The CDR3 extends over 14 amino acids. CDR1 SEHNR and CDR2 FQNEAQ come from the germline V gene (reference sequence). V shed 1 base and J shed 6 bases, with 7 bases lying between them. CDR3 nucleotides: TGTGCCAGCAGCTTAGAGGCGTTTAATTCACCCCTCCACTTT. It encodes CASSLEAFNSPLHF. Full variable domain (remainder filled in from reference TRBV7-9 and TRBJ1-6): DTGVSQNPRHKITKRGQNVTFRCDPISEHNRLYWYRQTLGQGPEFLTYFQNEAQLEKSRLLSDRFSAERPKGSFSTLEIQRTEQGDSAMYLCASSLEAFNSPLHFGNGTRLTVT.

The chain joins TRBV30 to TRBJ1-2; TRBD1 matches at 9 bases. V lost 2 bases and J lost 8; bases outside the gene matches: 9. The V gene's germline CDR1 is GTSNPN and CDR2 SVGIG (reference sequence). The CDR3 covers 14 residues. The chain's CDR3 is CAWSISGQGDGYTF. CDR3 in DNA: TGTGCCTGGAGTATCTCGGGACAGGGTGACGGCTACACCTTC.

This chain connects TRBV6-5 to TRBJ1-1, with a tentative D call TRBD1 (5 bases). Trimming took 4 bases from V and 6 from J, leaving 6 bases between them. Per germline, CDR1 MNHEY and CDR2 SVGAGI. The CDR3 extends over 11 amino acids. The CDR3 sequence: CASSWGAEAFF. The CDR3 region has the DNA TGTGCCAGCAGTTGGGGGGCTGAAGCTTTCTTT.

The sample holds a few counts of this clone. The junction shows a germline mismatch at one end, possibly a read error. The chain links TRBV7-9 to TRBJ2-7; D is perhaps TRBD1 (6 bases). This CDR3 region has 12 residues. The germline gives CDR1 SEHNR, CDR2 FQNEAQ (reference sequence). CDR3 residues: CASSFSQGRLNF. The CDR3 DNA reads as TGTGCCAGCAGCTTCTCACAGGGCCGTCTGAACTTC.

CDR3 DNA: TGCAGCGTTGTGAGGACAGGGGACAATGAGCAGTTCTTC. Translation: CSVVRTGDNEQFF. V and J are TRBV29-1 and TRBJ2-1; 9 bases are a match to TRBD1. V lost 4 bases and J lost 5; bases outside the gene matches: 3. CDR1 is SQVTM and CDR2 is ANQGSEA in the germline V gene. The CDR3 spans 13 residues.

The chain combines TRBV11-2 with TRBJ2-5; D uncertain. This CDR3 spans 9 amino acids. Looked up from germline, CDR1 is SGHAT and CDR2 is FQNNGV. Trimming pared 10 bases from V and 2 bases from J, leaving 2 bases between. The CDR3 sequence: CAKQETQYF. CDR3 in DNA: TGTGCCAAACAAGAGACCCAGTACTTC.

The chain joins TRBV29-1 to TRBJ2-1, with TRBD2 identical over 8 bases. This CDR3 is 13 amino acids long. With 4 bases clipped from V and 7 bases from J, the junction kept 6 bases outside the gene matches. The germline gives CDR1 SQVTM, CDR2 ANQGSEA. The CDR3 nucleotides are TGCAGCGTTGTAATTCGGGGGGGAAATGAGCAGTTCTTC. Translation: CSVVIRGGNEQFF.

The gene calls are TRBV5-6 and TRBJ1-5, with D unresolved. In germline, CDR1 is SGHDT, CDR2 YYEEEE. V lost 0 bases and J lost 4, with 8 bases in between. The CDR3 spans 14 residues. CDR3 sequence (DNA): TGTGCCAGCAGCTTGGACCGGGTAAATCAGCCCCAGCATTTT. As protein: CASSLDRVNQPQHF. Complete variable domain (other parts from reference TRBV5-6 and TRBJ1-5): DAGVTQSPTHLIKTRGQQVTLRCSPKSGHDTVSWYQQALGQGPQFIFQYYEEEERQRGNFPDRFSGHQFPNYSSELNVNALLLGDSALYLCASSLDRVNQPQHFGDGTRLSIL.

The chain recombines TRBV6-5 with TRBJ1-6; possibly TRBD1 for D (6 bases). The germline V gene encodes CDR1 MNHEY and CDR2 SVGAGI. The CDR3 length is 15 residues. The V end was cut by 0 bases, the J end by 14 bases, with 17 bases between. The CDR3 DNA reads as TGTGCCAGCAGTTACTCTACAGGGCGGGGAGGGACCCTCCACTTT. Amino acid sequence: CASSYSTGRGGTLHF.

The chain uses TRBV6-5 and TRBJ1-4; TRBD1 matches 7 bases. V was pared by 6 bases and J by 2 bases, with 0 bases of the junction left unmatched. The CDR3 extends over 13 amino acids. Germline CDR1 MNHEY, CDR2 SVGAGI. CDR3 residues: CASRGQTNEKLFF. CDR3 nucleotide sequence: TGTGCCAGCAGGGGACAGACTAATGAAAAACTGTTTTTT.

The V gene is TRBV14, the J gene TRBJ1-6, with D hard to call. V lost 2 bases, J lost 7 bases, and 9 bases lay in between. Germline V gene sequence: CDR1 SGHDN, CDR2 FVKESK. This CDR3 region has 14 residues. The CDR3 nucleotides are TGTGCCAGCAGCCAAAAGGGTGGGAATTCACCCCTCCACTTT. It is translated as CASSQKGGNSPLHF.